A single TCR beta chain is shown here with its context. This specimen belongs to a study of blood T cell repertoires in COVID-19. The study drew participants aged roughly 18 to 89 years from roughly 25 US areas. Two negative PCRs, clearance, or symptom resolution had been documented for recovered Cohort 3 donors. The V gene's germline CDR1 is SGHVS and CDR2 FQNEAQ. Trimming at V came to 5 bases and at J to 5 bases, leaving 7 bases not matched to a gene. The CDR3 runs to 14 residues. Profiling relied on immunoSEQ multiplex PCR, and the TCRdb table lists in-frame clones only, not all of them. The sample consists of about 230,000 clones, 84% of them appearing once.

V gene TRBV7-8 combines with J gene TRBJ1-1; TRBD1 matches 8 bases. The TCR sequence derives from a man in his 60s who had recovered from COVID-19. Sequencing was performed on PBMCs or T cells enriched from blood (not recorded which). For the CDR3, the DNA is TGTGCCAGCAGCAAACAAACAGGGGGAACTGAAGCTTTCTTT. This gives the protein CASSKQTGGTEAFF.